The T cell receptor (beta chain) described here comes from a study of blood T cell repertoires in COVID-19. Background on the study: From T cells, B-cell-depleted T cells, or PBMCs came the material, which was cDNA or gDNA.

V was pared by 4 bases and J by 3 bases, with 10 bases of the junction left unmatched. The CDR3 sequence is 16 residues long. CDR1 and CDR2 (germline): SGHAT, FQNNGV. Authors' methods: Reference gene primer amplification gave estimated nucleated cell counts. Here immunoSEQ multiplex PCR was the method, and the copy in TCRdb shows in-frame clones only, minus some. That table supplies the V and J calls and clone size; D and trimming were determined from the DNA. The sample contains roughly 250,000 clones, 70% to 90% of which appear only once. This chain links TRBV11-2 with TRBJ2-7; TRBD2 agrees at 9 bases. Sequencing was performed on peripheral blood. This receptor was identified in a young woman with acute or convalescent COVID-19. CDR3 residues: CASSSGSGRLRYEQYF. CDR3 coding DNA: TGTGCCAGCAGCTCAGGGAGCGGGAGGTTACGCTACGAGCAGTACTTC.